This T cell receptor beta chain was observed in a study of graft-versus-host responses after intestinal transplantation. About this clone itself: Its matching antigen is unknown.

Germline CDR1 is SGHAT and CDR2 is FQNNGV. The CDR3 has 14 residues. The V end was cut by 6 bases, the J end by 2 bases, with 13 bases between. Findings of the study overall: Within the allografts of patients who had graft-donor T cell macrochimerism, graft-versus-host to host-versus-graft clonal ratios were high. Early HvG declines after transplant were associated with peak circulating GvH clone levels.

Profiling relied on immunoSEQ multiplex PCR, and the TCRdb table lists in-frame clones only, not all of them. Among some 110,000 clones, more than 90% were seen once, and the ten largest hold 0.23%. The origin of this receptor is a human donor who was the organ donor for an intestinal transplant. The rearrangement uses TRBV11-2 and TRBJ2-5; D remains unclear. The sample was unstimulated CD4+ T cells sorted from spleen or lymph node cells, taken before transplant. CDR3 bases: TGTGCCAGCAGTTTTTCATGGAGTCAAGAGACCCAGTACTTC. This gives the protein CASSFSWSQETQYF.